Listed below are T cell receptor beta chains from one sample, sequenced in a study of T-cell memory formation after mild COVID-19. Each CDR3 protein is one row after TCRdb ran MiXCR on the 5' RACE reads. The table includes around 320,000 distinct CDR3 sequences, approximately 19% detected once. Specimen: PBMCs or a T cell subset sorted from them (not recorded which). The receptors derive from a man between 18 and 29 years old who had mild COVID-19 (a few samples of this study predate the infection). Cell type and time point are not known. CDR3s include the opening cysteine and the closing phenylalanine or tryptophan. D genes are given only for firm matches.

V gene: TRBV20-1
D gene: -
CDR3 protein: CSAPGTRTDTQYF

V gene: TRBV5-1
D gene: -
CDR3 protein: CASSARVNTDTQYF

V gene: TRBV12-3/TRBV12-4
D gene: -
CDR3 protein: CASSLGGRSYEQYF

V gene: TRBV5-1
D gene: -
CDR3 protein: CASSLATADEQFF

V gene: TRBV6-6
D gene: -
CDR3 protein: CASSYSDGNEQYF

V gene: TRBV7-9
D gene: -
CDR3 protein: CASSRTAPGRGYTF

V gene: TRBV7-9
D gene: -
CDR3 protein: CASSLMGGTDTQYF

V gene: TRBV3-1
D gene: TRBD1
CDR3 protein: CASSQATGGGSGNTIYF

V gene: TRBV7-2
D gene: -
CDR3 protein: CASSPKVNEKLFF

V gene: TRBV20-1
D gene: -
CDR3 protein: CSASTGRLIQSYNEQFF

V gene: TRBV7-8
D gene: -
CDR3 protein: CASSLDEVSKNIQYF

V gene: TRBV6-2/TRBV6-3
D gene: -
CDR3 protein: CASSYSEGDTQYF

V gene: TRBV5-1
D gene: -
CDR3 protein: CASSFDSSLETQYF

V gene: TRBV5-8
D gene: -
CDR3 protein: CASSLGYKNIQYF

V gene: TRBV4-3
D gene: TRBD2
CDR3 protein: CASSHLTGTSGAHEQYF

V gene: TRBV19
D gene: -
CDR3 protein: CASGMSGYEQYF

V gene: TRBV12-3/TRBV12-4
D gene: -
CDR3 protein: CASTGAGDPFTLHF

V gene: TRBV29-1
D gene: -
CDR3 protein: CSAALLRYDEQFF

V gene: TRBV6-2/TRBV6-3
D gene: -
CDR3 protein: CASSQPPTETQYF

V gene: TRBV3-1
D gene: TRBD1
CDR3 protein: CASSQGRTGAYGYTF

V gene: TRBV29-1
D gene: -
CDR3 protein: CSVGRTDTQYF

V gene: TRBV9
D gene: TRBD2
CDR3 protein: CASSVGGLATSTDTQYF

V gene: TRBV6-1
D gene: -
CDR3 protein: CATEAAGNTIYF

V gene: TRBV30
D gene: -
CDR3 protein: CAWTPTAGYGYTF

V gene: TRBV29-1
D gene: TRBD2
CDR3 protein: CSVGHGTSGTYEQYF

V gene: TRBV24-1
D gene: TRBD2
CDR3 protein: CATSARGRGKDTQYF

V gene: TRBV12-3/TRBV12-4
D gene: -
CDR3 protein: CASSFLGVETQYF

V gene: TRBV29-1
D gene: -
CDR3 protein: CSVEYYGRQGYTF

V gene: TRBV6-5
D gene: -
CDR3 protein: CASSYDRDSAEAFF

V gene: TRBV3-1
D gene: TRBD1
CDR3 protein: CASSQGGRGGPLHF

V gene: TRBV28
D gene: -
CDR3 protein: CASSAASSGNTIYF

V gene: TRBV7-2
D gene: -
CDR3 protein: CASSFRGSPSYNEQFF

V gene: TRBV2
D gene: -
CDR3 protein: CASNREGNQPQHF

V gene: TRBV4-3
D gene: -
CDR3 protein: CASSPGVRAGYGYTF

V gene: TRBV19
D gene: TRBD2
CDR3 protein: CASSGRTSSAETQYF

V gene: TRBV4-2
D gene: -
CDR3 protein: CASSQGGAGRDYGYTF

V gene: TRBV11-2
D gene: TRBD1
CDR3 protein: CASRRDRGPETQYF

V gene: TRBV5-1
D gene: TRBD2
CDR3 protein: CASSSGLVQSDTQYF

V gene: TRBV5-6
D gene: -
CDR3 protein: CASSLGIQAGNTEAFF

V gene: TRBV4-1
D gene: -
CDR3 protein: CASSPYSQGKGGLFF

V gene: TRBV4-3
D gene: TRBD2
CDR3 protein: CASSRGTSGVLSTDTQYF

V gene: TRBV25-1
D gene: TRBD1
CDR3 protein: CASSEPAGGSDTQYF

V gene: TRBV5-4
D gene: TRBD2
CDR3 protein: CASSPPGGGTDTQYF